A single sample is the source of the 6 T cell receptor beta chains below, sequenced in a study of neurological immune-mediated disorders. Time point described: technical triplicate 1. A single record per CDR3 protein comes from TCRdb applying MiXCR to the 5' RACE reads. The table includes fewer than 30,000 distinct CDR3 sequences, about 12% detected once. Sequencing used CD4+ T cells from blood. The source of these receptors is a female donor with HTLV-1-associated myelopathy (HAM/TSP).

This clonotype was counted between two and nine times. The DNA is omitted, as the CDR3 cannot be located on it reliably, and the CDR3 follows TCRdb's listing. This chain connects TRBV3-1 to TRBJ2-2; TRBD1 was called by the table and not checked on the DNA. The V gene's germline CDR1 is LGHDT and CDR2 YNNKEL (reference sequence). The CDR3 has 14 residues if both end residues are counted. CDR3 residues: CANSHRGTPGSCFF.

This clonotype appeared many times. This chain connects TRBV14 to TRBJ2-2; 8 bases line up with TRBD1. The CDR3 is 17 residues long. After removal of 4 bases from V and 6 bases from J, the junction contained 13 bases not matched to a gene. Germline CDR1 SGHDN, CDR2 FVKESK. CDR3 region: CASSRLGQGSDSGELFF. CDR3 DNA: TGTGCCAGCAGCCGTTTAGGACAGGGATCTGACTCCGGGGAGCTGTTTTTT. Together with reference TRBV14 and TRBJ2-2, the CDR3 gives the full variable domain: EAGVTQFPSHSVIEKGQTVTLRCDPISGHDNLYWYRRVMGKEIKFLLHFVKESKQDESGMPNNRFLAERTGGTYSTLKVQPAELEDSGVYFCASSRLGQGSDSGELFFGEGSRLTVL.

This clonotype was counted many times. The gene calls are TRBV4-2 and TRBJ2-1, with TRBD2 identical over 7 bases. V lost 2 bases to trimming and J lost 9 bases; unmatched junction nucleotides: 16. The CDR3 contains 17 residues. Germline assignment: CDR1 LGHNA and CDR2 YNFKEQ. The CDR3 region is CASSQSGTTCESGEQFF. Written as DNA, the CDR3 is TGTGCCAGCAGCCAATCCGGGACTACCTGTGAAAGTGGTGAGCAGTTCTTC.

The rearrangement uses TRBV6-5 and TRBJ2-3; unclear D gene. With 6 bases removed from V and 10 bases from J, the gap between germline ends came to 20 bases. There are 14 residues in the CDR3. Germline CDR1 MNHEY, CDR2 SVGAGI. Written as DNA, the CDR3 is TGTGCCAGCAGCCCACCTGTGGGGTCTGGGCCGCAGTATTTT. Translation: CASSPPVGSGPQYF.

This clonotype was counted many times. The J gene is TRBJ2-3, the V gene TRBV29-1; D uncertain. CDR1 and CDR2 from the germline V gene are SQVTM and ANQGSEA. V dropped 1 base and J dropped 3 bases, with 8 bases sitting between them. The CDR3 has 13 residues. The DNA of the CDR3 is TGCAGCGTTGAAGTAGGTAGAACAGATACGCAGTATTTT. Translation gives CSVEVGRTDTQYF.

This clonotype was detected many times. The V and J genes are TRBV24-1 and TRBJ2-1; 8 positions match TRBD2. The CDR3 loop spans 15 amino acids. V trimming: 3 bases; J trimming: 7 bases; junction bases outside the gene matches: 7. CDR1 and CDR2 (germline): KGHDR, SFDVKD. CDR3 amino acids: CATSDPTGGANEQFF. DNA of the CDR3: TGTGCCACCAGTGATCCCACGGGAGGGGCGAATGAGCAGTTCTTC.